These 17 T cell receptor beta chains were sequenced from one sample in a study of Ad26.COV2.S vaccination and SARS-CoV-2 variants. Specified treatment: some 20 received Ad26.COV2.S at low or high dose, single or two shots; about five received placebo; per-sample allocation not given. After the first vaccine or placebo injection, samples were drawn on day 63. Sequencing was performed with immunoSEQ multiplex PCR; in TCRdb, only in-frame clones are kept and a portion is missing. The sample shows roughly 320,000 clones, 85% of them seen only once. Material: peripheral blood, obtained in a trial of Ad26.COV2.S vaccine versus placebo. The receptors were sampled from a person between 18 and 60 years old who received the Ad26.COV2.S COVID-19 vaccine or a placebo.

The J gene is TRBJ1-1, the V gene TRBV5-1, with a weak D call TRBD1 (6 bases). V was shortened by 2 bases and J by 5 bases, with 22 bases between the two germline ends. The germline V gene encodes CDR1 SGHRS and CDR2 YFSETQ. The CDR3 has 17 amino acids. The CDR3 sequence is CASSLPINREGRTEAFF. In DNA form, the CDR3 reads TGCGCCAGCAGCTTACCAATTAACAGGGAGGGACGGACTGAAGCTTTCTTT.

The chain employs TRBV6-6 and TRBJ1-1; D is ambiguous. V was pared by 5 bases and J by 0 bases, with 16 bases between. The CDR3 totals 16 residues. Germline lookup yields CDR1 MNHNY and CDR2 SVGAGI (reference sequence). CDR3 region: CASSTSRGLMNTEAFF. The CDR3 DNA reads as TGTGCCAGCAGTACCTCCCGAGGCTTGATGAACACTGAAGCTTTCTTT.

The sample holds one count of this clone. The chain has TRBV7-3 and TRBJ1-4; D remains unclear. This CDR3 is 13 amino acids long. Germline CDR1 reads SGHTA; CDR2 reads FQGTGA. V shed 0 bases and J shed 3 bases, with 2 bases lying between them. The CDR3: CASSLTANEKLFF. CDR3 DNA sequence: TGTGCCAGCAGCTTAACCGCTAATGAAAAACTGTTTTTT.

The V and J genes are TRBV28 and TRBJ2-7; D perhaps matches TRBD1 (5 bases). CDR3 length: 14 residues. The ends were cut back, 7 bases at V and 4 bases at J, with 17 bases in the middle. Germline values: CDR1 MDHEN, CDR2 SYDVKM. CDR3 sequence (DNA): TGTGCCAGCACCAAGAGACAGCATCTGTACGAGCAGTACTTC. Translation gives CASTKRQHLYEQYF. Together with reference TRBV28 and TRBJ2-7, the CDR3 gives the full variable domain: DVKVTQSSRYLVKRTGEKVFLECVQDMDHENMFWYRQDPGLGLRLIYFSYDVKMKEKGDIPEGYSVSREKKERFSLILESASTNQTSMYLCASTKRQHLYEQYFGPGTRLTVT.

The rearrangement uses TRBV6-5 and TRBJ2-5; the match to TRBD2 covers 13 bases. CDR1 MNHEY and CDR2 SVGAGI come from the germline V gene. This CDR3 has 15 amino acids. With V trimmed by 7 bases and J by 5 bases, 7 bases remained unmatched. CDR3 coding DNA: TGTGCCAGCAAACGACTAGCGGGGGGTTGGGAGACCCAGTACTTC. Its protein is CASKRLAGGWETQYF.

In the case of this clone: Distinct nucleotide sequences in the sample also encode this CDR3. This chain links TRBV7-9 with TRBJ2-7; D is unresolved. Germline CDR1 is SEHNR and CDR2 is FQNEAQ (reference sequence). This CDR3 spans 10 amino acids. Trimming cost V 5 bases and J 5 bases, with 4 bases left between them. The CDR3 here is CASSPDEQYF. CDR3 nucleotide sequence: TGTGCCAGCAGCCCGGACGAGCAGTACTTC. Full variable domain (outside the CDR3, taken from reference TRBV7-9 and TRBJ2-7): DTGVSQNPRHKITKRGQNVTFRCDPISEHNRLYWYRQTLGQGPEFLTYFQNEAQLEKSRLLSDRFSAERPKGSFSTLEIQRTEQGDSAMYLCASSPDEQYFGPGTRLTVT.

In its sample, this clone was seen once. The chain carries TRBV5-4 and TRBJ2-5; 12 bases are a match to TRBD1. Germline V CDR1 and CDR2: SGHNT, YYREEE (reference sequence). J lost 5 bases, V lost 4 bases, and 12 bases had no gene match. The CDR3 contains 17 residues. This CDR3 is CASSLKVGDRGLETQYF. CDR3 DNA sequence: TGTGCCAGCAGCCTAAAAGTGGGGGACAGGGGGCTTGAGACCCAGTACTTC.

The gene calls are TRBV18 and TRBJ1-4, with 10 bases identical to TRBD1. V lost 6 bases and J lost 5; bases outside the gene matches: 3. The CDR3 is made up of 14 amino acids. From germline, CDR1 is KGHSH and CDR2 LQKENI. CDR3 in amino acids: CASSRQGANEKLFF. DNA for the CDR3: TGTGCCAGCTCTCGACAGGGGGCGAATGAAAAACTGTTTTTT.

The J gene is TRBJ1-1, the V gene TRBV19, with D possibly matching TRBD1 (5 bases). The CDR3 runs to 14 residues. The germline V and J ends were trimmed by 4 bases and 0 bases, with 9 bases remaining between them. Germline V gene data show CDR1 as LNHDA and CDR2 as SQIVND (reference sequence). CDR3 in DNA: TGTGCCAGTAGTAGACAGCTACTGAACACTGAAGCTTTCTTT. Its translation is CASSRQLLNTEAFF.

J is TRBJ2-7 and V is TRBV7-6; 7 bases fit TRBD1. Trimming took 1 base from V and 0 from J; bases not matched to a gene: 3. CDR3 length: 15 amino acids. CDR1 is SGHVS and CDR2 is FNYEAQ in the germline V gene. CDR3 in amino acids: CASSLEDRSSYEQYF. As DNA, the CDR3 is TGTGCCAGCAGCTTAGAGGACAGGAGCTCCTACGAGCAGTACTTC.

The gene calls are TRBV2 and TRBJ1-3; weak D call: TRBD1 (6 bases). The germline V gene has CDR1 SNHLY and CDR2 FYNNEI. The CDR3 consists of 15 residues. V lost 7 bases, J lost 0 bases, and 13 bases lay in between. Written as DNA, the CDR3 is TGTGCCAGCAAAGAGGGGGTGACCTCTGGAAACACCATATATTTT. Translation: CASKEGVTSGNTIYF.

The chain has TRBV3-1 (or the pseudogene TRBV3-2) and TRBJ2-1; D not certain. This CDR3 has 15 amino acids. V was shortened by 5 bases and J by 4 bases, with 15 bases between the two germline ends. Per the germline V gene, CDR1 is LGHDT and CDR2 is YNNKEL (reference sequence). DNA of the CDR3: TGTGCCAGCAGCGAGACCCTCGGGCCATACAATGAGCAGTTCTTC. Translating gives CASSETLGPYNEQFF.

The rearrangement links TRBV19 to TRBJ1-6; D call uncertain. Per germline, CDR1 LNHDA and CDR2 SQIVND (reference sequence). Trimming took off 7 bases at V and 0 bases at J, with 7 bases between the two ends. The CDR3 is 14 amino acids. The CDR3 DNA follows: TGTGCCAGTAAGCCCAGCTCCTATAATTCACCCCTCCACTTT. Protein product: CASKPSSYNSPLHF.

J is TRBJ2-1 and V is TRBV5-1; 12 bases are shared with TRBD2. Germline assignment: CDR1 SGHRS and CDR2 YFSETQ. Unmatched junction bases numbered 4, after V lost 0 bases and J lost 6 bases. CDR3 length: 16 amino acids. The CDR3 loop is CASSLDPSGGANEQFF. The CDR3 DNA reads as TGCGCCAGCAGCTTGGATCCTAGCGGGGGGGCCAATGAGCAGTTCTTC.

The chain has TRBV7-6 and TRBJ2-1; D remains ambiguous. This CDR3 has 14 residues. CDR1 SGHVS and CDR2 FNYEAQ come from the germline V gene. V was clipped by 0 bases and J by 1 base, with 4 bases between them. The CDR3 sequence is CASSLADSYNEQFF. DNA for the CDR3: TGTGCCAGCAGCTTAGCAGATTCCTACAATGAGCAGTTCTTC.

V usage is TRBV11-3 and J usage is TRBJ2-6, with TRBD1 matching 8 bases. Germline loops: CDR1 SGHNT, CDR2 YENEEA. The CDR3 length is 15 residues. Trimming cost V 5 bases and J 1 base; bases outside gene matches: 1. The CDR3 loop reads CASSRTGSGANVLTF. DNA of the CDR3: TGTGCCAGCAGCCGGACAGGGTCTGGGGCCAACGTCCTGACTTTC. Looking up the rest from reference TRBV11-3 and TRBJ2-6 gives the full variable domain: EAGVVQSPRYKIIEKKQPVAFWCNPISGHNTLYWYLQNLGQGPELLIRYENEEAVDDSQLPKDRFSAERLKGVDSTLKIQPAELGDSAVYLCASSRTGSGANVLTFGAGSRLTVL.

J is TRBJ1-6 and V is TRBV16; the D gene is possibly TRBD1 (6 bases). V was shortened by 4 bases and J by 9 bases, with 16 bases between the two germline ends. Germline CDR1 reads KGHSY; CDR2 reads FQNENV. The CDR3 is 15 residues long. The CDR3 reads CASSPRQAPSSPLHF. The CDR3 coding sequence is TGTGCCAGCAGCCCTCGACAGGCCCCCTCTTCACCCCTCCACTTT.